This T cell receptor beta chain was sequenced during a study of OX40 agonist ivuxolimab in advanced cancers. Study-level information: Patients were treated with intravenous ivuxolimab, dosed at 0.01 to 10 mg/kg and infused every 2 weeks.

To note about this clone: Its antigen is undetermined.

This table comes from immunoSEQ multiplex PCR, and its TCRdb copy is limited to in-frame clones, with some not included. The table lists roughly 49,000 clones, 81% of them singletons. Losses at the gene ends were 4 bases for V and 6 bases for J; bases not matched to a gene: 13. The germline gives CDR1 SEHNR, CDR2 FQNEAQ (reference sequence). The CDR3 is made up of 16 amino acids. Points from the study as a whole: It was not determined which antigens were specifically recognized by the peripheral T cells that had undergone clonal expansion.

The material was CD4+ or CD8+ T cells sorted from blood, obtained in a trial of the OX40 agonist ivuxolimab. The TCR comes from an adult with an advanced solid tumor such as melanoma, head and neck, liver or kidney cancer. The V and J genes are TRBV7-9 and TRBJ1-2; the match to TRBD1 covers 8 bases. The CDR3 DNA follows: TGTGCCAGCAGCTACTTGACAGGGGATCACCAGGATGGCTACACCTTC. Its protein is CASSYLTGDHQDGYTF.